These T cell receptor beta chains were read from a single sample in a study of shared clonotypes between healthy human individuals. The data were produced by immunoSEQ multiplex PCR, yet TCRdb's version contains in-frame clones alone and is incomplete. The profile shows over a million clones, 98% of them singletons. Sequencing input: naive CD4+ T cells sorted from blood. These TCRs come from a young man in good health. CDR3s include the opening cysteine and the closing phenylalanine or tryptophan. A D gene is named only where the DNA matches it firmly. A clone size is listed for some rows: how often the clone was seen (once, few, many), or a class if it is expanded.

clone_size: NA
d_call: NA
j_call: TRBJ1-5
v_call: TRBV6-1
cdr3_nt: TGTGCCAGCAGGCCAGACGGCTTATTCAATCAGCCCCAGCATTTT
cdr3_aa: CASRPDGLFNQPQHF

clone_size: NA
d_call: TRBD1
j_call: TRBJ1-5
v_call: TRBV10-1
cdr3_nt: TGCGCCAGCAGTGAATTTGGGGACAGAAATCAGCCCCAGCATTTT
cdr3_aa: CASSEFGDRNQPQHF

clone_size: once
d_call: NA
j_call: TRBJ1-5
v_call: TRBV28
cdr3_nt: TGTGCCAGCAGTCCGAGACAGCGTCATCAGCCCCAGCATTTT
cdr3_aa: CASSPRQRHQPQHF

clone_size: NA
d_call: NA
j_call: TRBJ2-7
v_call: TRBV10-3
cdr3_nt: TGTGCCATCAGTGACCACTCCGTAAAAGCCTACGAGCAGTACTTC
cdr3_aa: CAISDHSVKAYEQYF

clone_size: NA
d_call: TRBD2
j_call: TRBJ2-3
v_call: TRBV28
cdr3_nt: TGTGCCAGCAGTTTCGGGCTAGCGGGGCCCAGGGGAGATACGCAGTATTTT
cdr3_aa: CASSFGLAGPRGDTQYF

clone_size: NA
d_call: NA
j_call: TRBJ1-2
v_call: TRBV10-3
cdr3_nt: TGTGCCATCAGTGAACGACAGTACTATGGCTACACCTTC
cdr3_aa: CAISERQYYGYTF

clone_size: once
d_call: NA
j_call: TRBJ1-1
v_call: TRBV7-9
cdr3_nt: TGTGCCAGCAGCCCCGGGAGGACCCAAGGAGCTTTCTTT
cdr3_aa: CASSPGRTQGAFF

clone_size: NA
d_call: TRBD1
j_call: TRBJ1-4
v_call: TRBV9
cdr3_nt: TGTGCCAGCAGCCCACAGGGGACTAATGAAAAACTGTTTTTT
cdr3_aa: CASSPQGTNEKLFF

clone_size: NA
d_call: NA
j_call: TRBJ1-5
v_call: TRBV30
cdr3_nt: TGTGCCTGGAGTGTAGAGGGGGATCAGCCCCAGCATTTT
cdr3_aa: CAWSVEGDQPQHF

clone_size: NA
d_call: NA
j_call: TRBJ1-1
v_call: TRBV28
cdr3_nt: TGTGCCAGCAGTTCGTTACAGGGCGCTGAAGCTTTCTTT
cdr3_aa: CASSSLQGAEAFF

clone_size: NA
d_call: TRBD1
j_call: TRBJ2-3
v_call: TRBV11-3
cdr3_nt: TGTGCCAGCAGCTTGGGACAGGGTCGCACAGATACGCAGTATTTT
cdr3_aa: CASSLGQGRTDTQYF

clone_size: NA
d_call: NA
j_call: TRBJ2-3
v_call: TRBV7-6
cdr3_nt: TGTGCCAGCAGCTTAAGCAGGGCAGATACGCAGTATTTT
cdr3_aa: CASSLSRADTQYF

clone_size: NA
d_call: TRBD2
j_call: TRBJ2-5
v_call: TRBV9
cdr3_nt: TGTGCCAGCAGCCTAAGGACTAGCGGGGCGCACAACCAAGAGACCCAGTACTTC
cdr3_aa: CASSLRTSGAHNQETQYF

clone_size: NA
d_call: NA
j_call: TRBJ1-2
v_call: TRBV19
cdr3_nt: TGTGCCAGTACCGTGGGAAACTATGGCTACACCTTC
cdr3_aa: CASTVGNYGYTF

clone_size: NA
d_call: NA
j_call: TRBJ2-3
v_call: TRBV4-1
cdr3_nt: TGCGCCAGCAGCCAAGATCGCCCCGCGGCTCAGTATTTT
cdr3_aa: CASSQDRPAAQYF

clone_size: NA
d_call: TRBD2
j_call: TRBJ2-7
v_call: TRBV2
cdr3_nt: TGTGCCAGCTTGTTGGGGTTAGGACTAGCGGGAGGGATATTC
cdr3_aa: CASLLGLGLAGGIF

clone_size: NA
d_call: TRBD2
j_call: TRBJ2-5
v_call: TRBV28
cdr3_nt: TGTGCCAGCACCCCGGGGGGGTCGCAAGAGACCCAGTACTTC
cdr3_aa: CASTPGGSQETQYF

clone_size: NA
d_call: NA
j_call: TRBJ1-4
v_call: TRBV5-1
cdr3_nt: TGCGCCAGCAGCTTGATCGCCGCAACTAATGAAAAACTGTTTTTT
cdr3_aa: CASSLIAATNEKLFF

clone_size: NA
d_call: NA
j_call: TRBJ1-5
v_call: TRBV2
cdr3_nt: TGTGCCAGCAGTGTTGCCAGGGGAAGCAATCAGCCCCAGCATTTT
cdr3_aa: CASSVARGSNQPQHF

clone_size: NA
d_call: NA
j_call: TRBJ2-5
v_call: TRBV5-1
cdr3_nt: TGCGCCAGCAGCTTGGGGCCAGGGCCGAGCAAATTACAAGAGACCCAGTACTTC
cdr3_aa: CASSLGPGPSKLQETQYF

clone_size: NA
d_call: NA
j_call: TRBJ2-7
v_call: TRBV20-1
cdr3_nt: TGCAGTGCTAGGATACTGGACGAGCAGTACTTC
cdr3_aa: CSARILDEQYF

clone_size: NA
d_call: TRBD2
j_call: TRBJ2-7
v_call: TRBV27
cdr3_nt: TGTGCCAGCAGTGGGAGCGGGACTGCAGTTTTCGAGCAGTACTTC
cdr3_aa: CASSGSGTAVFEQYF

clone_size: NA
d_call: NA
j_call: TRBJ2-7
v_call: TRBV5-1
cdr3_nt: TGCGCCAGCAGCTCCCCTTATGGACGCCGTAGCGAGCAGTACTTC
cdr3_aa: CASSSPYGRRSEQYF

clone_size: NA
d_call: TRBD1
j_call: TRBJ1-5
v_call: TRBV10-1
cdr3_nt: TGCGCCAGCAGTATGACAGGGAATCAGCCCCAGCATTTT
cdr3_aa: CASSMTGNQPQHF

clone_size: once
d_call: NA
j_call: TRBJ1-3
v_call: TRBV20-1
cdr3_nt: TGCAGCTTAACCTCTGGAAACACCATATATTTT
cdr3_aa: CSLTSGNTIYF

clone_size: NA
d_call: NA
j_call: TRBJ1-4
v_call: TRBV19
cdr3_nt: TGTGCCAGTAGCGATCCCCGTGGCCAGAGTAGTGAAAAACTGTTTTTT
cdr3_aa: CASSDPRGQSSEKLFF

clone_size: NA
d_call: NA
j_call: TRBJ1-2
v_call: TRBV6-1
cdr3_nt: TGTGCCAGCAGTGAAGCAGGCGGCTACTATGGCTACACCTTC
cdr3_aa: CASSEAGGYYGYTF

clone_size: NA
d_call: NA
j_call: TRBJ1-2
v_call: TRBV11-2
cdr3_nt: TGTGCCAGCAGCTTAATCACTAGGGGCGGCTATGGCTACACCTTC
cdr3_aa: CASSLITRGGYGYTF

clone_size: NA
d_call: NA
j_call: TRBJ2-3
v_call: TRBV5-1
cdr3_nt: TGCGCCAGCAGCTTTGTCACGACTAGTAGCACAGATACGCAGTATTTT
cdr3_aa: CASSFVTTSSTDTQYF

clone_size: once
d_call: TRBD1
j_call: TRBJ2-2
v_call: TRBV9
cdr3_nt: TGTGCCAGCAGCACTCACAGGGGTCCCGGGGAGCTGTTTTTT
cdr3_aa: CASSTHRGPGELFF

clone_size: NA
d_call: NA
j_call: TRBJ2-7
v_call: TRBV28
cdr3_nt: TGTGCCAGCAGTTCTGCGGGGTCCGAGCAGTACTTC
cdr3_aa: CASSSAGSEQYF

clone_size: NA
d_call: NA
j_call: TRBJ1-5
v_call: TRBV30
cdr3_nt: TGTGCCTGGAGTGACGAGCGCAATCAGCCCCAGCATTTT
cdr3_aa: CAWSDERNQPQHF

clone_size: once
d_call: TRBD1
j_call: TRBJ2-7
v_call: TRBV27
cdr3_nt: TGTGCCAGCAGTTCCGGACAGGGGGAAAGGAAGCAGTACTTC
cdr3_aa: CASSSGQGERKQYF

clone_size: NA
d_call: TRBD2
j_call: TRBJ2-7
v_call: TRBV7-2
cdr3_nt: TGTGCCAGCAGCTTTCCCGGGACTAGCGCCAACGAGCAGTACTTC
cdr3_aa: CASSFPGTSANEQYF

clone_size: NA
d_call: TRBD2
j_call: TRBJ2-7
v_call: TRBV27
cdr3_nt: TGTGCCAGCAGTTTATCTCCTAGCGGGGGCTCCTACGAGCAGTACTTC
cdr3_aa: CASSLSPSGGSYEQYF

clone_size: NA
d_call: NA
j_call: TRBJ2-2
v_call: TRBV2
cdr3_nt: TGTGCCAGCAGTGAAGCGAGGTTGACCGGGGAGCTGTTTTTT
cdr3_aa: CASSEARLTGELFF

clone_size: NA
d_call: NA
j_call: TRBJ2-2
v_call: TRBV9
cdr3_nt: TGTGCCAGCAGCCCAAGGGGACTCATTAACACCGGGGAGCTGTTTTTT
cdr3_aa: CASSPRGLINTGELFF

clone_size: NA
d_call: NA
j_call: TRBJ2-5
v_call: TRBV14
cdr3_nt: TGTGCCAGCAGCCAGCTGGGGGGAGGGACCCAGTACTTC
cdr3_aa: CASSQLGGGTQYF

clone_size: NA
d_call: NA
j_call: TRBJ1-1
v_call: TRBV6-1
cdr3_nt: TGTGCCAGCAGTTTTACTGGACATACGGTACCTGAAGCTTTCTTT
cdr3_aa: CASSFTGHTVPEAFF

clone_size: NA
d_call: NA
j_call: TRBJ1-5
v_call: TRBV28
cdr3_nt: TGTGCCAGCAGTTTATATAGCGTCCTAGGGCCCCAGCATTTT
cdr3_aa: CASSLYSVLGPQHF

clone_size: NA
d_call: TRBD1
j_call: TRBJ2-7
v_call: TRBV28
cdr3_nt: TGTGCCAGCAGTATTACAGGGGGCTGGCACGAGCAGTACTTC
cdr3_aa: CASSITGGWHEQYF

clone_size: NA
d_call: NA
j_call: TRBJ2-2
v_call: TRBV19
cdr3_nt: TGTGCCAGTAGTTTTCAGGGCACCGGGGAGTTGTTTTTT
cdr3_aa: CASSFQGTGELFF

clone_size: NA
d_call: NA
j_call: TRBJ1-1
v_call: TRBV5-1
cdr3_nt: TGCGCCAGCAGCCGTGAAGGGGTATGGGACACTGAAGCTTTCTTT
cdr3_aa: CASSREGVWDTEAFF

clone_size: NA
d_call: NA
j_call: TRBJ2-2
v_call: TRBV7-3
cdr3_nt: TGTGCCAGCAGCTTACGAGGGGCGCGAGGCGGGGAGCTGTTTTTT
cdr3_aa: CASSLRGARGGELFF

clone_size: NA
d_call: TRBD2
j_call: TRBJ2-2
v_call: TRBV5-1
cdr3_nt: TGCGCCAGCGGGAGCGGGAGTCGCACCGGGGAGCTGTTTTTT
cdr3_aa: CASGSGSRTGELFF

clone_size: NA
d_call: NA
j_call: TRBJ1-1
v_call: TRBV11-2
cdr3_nt: TGTGCCAGCAGCTTAGGTCTCAGGGACACTGAAGCTTTCTTT
cdr3_aa: CASSLGLRDTEAFF

clone_size: NA
d_call: TRBD2
j_call: TRBJ2-3
v_call: TRBV9
cdr3_nt: TGTGCCAGCAGCCCAGGGACTAGCGGGAGTTTAGATACGCAGTATTTT
cdr3_aa: CASSPGTSGSLDTQYF

clone_size: NA
d_call: NA
j_call: TRBJ2-7
v_call: TRBV6-6
cdr3_nt: TGTGCCAGCAGTTACCATGTAAGTGGCCCTCACTACGAGCAGTACTTC
cdr3_aa: CASSYHVSGPHYEQYF

clone_size: NA
d_call: NA
j_call: TRBJ2-2
v_call: TRBV4-1
cdr3_nt: TGCGCCAGCAGCCAAGATATGGGAGAACATAGGTCCGGGGAGCTGTTTTTT
cdr3_aa: CASSQDMGEHRSGELFF

clone_size: NA
d_call: TRBD1
j_call: TRBJ1-3
v_call: TRBV7-9
cdr3_nt: TGTGCCAGCAGCGAACCGGGACAGGGCTCTGGAAACACCATATATTTT
cdr3_aa: CASSEPGQGSGNTIYF

clone_size: NA
d_call: NA
j_call: TRBJ2-1
v_call: TRBV14
cdr3_nt: TGTGCCAGCAGCCGCCCGGGGGTGACCGCCCAAGGGGGGGAGCAGTTCTTC
cdr3_aa: CASSRPGVTAQGGEQFF

clone_size: NA
d_call: NA
j_call: TRBJ1-1
v_call: TRBV18
cdr3_nt: TGTGCCAGCTCTCCAACGGGCCCCCGTCCCACTGAAGCTTTCTTT
cdr3_aa: CASSPTGPRPTEAFF

clone_size: NA
d_call: NA
j_call: TRBJ2-6
v_call: TRBV7-3
cdr3_nt: TGTGCCAGCAGCTTAGATATCTCTGGGGCCAACGTCCTGACTTTC
cdr3_aa: CASSLDISGANVLTF

clone_size: NA
d_call: TRBD2
j_call: TRBJ2-1
v_call: TRBV11-2
cdr3_nt: TGTGCCAGCAGCTTAAATAGCGGGAGGGCCGACAATGAGCAGTTCTTC
cdr3_aa: CASSLNSGRADNEQFF

clone_size: NA
d_call: NA
j_call: TRBJ2-2
v_call: TRBV28
cdr3_nt: TGTGCCAGCAGTTTACTCTCAGGGGAATTAACCGGGGAGCTGTTTTTT
cdr3_aa: CASSLLSGELTGELFF

clone_size: NA
d_call: NA
j_call: TRBJ2-1
v_call: TRBV19
cdr3_nt: TGTGCCAGTAGTATGGATGTTGCGGGCCGGGAGCAGTTCTTC
cdr3_aa: CASSMDVAGREQFF

clone_size: NA
d_call: NA
j_call: TRBJ2-7
v_call: TRBV7-9
cdr3_nt: TGTGCCAGCAGCGTAGTGGGCGGAACCTACGAGCAGTACTTC
cdr3_aa: CASSVVGGTYEQYF